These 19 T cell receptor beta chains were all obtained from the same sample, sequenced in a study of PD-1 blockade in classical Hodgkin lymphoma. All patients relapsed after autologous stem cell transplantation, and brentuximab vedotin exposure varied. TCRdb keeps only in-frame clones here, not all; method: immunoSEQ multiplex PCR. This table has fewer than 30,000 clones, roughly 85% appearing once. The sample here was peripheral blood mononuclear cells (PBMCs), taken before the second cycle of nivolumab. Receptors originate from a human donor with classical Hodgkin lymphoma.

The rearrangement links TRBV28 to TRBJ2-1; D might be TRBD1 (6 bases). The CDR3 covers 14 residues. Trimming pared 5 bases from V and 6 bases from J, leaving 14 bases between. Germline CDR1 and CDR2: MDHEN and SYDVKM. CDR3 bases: TGTGCCAGCAGTCTTACTGGGGGCCTCAATGAGCAGTTCTTC. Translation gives CASSLTGGLNEQFF.

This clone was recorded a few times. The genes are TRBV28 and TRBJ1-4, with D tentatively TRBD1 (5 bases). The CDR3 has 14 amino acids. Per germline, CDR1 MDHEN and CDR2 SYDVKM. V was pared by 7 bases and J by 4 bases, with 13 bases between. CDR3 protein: CASTTGAVNEKLFF. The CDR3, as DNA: TGTGCCAGCACCACCGGGGCGGTTAATGAAAAACTGTTTTTT.

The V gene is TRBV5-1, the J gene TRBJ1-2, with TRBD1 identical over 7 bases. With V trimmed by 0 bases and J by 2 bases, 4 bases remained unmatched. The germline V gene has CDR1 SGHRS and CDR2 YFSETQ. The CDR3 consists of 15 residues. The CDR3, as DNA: TGCGCCAGCAGCTTGGCCGTACAGGGGAACTATGGCTACACCTTC. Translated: CASSLAVQGNYGYTF.

The CDR3 nucleotides read TGCGCCAGCAGCTCGGGGGCCTCGAAGGGCTACACCTTC. It encodes CASSSGASKGYTF. The chain employs TRBV5-1 and TRBJ1-2, with D perhaps matching TRBD1 (6 bases). The CDR3 length is 13 residues. Germline loops: CDR1 SGHRS, CDR2 YFSETQ. Trimming took 3 bases from V and 8 from J, leaving 14 bases between them.

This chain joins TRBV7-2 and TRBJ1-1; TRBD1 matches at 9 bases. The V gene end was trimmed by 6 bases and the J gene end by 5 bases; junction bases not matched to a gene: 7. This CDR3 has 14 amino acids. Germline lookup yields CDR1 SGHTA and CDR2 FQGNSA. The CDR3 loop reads CASRTGTGRTEAFF. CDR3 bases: TGTGCCAGCAGGACCGGGACAGGGAGGACTGAAGCTTTCTTT. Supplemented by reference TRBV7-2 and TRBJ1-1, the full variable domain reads GAGVSQSPSNKVTEKGKDVELRCDPISGHTALYWYRQSLGQGLEFLIYFQGNSAPDKSGLPSDRFSAERTGGSVSTLTIQRTQQEDSAVYLCASRTGTGRTEAFFGQGTRLTVV.

CDR3 residues: CASSMGYEQYF. The CDR3 region has the DNA TGTGCCAGCAGCATGGGGTACGAGCAGTACTTC. This chain uses TRBV28 with TRBJ2-7; D remains ambiguous. This CDR3 has 11 residues. The germline V gene encodes CDR1 MDHEN and CDR2 SYDVKM. V shed 6 bases and J shed 4 bases, with 7 bases lying between them.

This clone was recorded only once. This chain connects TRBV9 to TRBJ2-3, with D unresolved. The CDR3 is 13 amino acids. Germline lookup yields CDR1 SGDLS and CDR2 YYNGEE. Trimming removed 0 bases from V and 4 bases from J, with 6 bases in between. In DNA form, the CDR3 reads TGTGCCAGCAGCGTAGATGGGGCAGATACGCAGTATTTT. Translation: CASSVDGADTQYF.

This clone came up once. CDR3 in amino acids: CASSAASGGMGDTQYF. Written as DNA, the CDR3 is TGTGCCAGCAGCGCGGCTAGCGGGGGGATGGGGGATACGCAGTATTTT. V usage is TRBV9 and J usage is TRBJ2-3; TRBD2 matches 11 bases. The junction had 9 bases not matched to a gene; V was cut back by 3 bases and J by 6 bases. Germline V CDR1 and CDR2: SGDLS, YYNGEE. CDR3 length: 16 residues.

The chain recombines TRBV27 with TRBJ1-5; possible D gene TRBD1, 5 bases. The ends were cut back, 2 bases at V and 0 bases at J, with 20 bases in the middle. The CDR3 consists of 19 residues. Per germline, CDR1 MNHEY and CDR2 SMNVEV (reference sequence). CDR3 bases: TGTGCCAGCAGTTTACCGGGGGAAAGTGGTTTTTTTAGCAATCAGCCCCAGCATTTT. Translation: CASSLPGESGFFSNQPQHF.

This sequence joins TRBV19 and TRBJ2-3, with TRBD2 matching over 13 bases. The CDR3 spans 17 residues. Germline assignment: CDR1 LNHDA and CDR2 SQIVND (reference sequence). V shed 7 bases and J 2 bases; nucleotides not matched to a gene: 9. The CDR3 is CASTGTSGAWDTDTQYF. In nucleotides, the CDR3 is TGTGCCAGTACCGGGACTAGCGGGGCGTGGGACACAGATACGCAGTATTTT.

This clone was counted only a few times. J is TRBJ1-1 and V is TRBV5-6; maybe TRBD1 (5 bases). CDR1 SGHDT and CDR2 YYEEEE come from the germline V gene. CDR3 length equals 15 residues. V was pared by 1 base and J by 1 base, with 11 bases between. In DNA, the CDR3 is TGTGCCAGCAGCTTGAGGGGTGGGTGGAACACTGAAGCTTTCTTT. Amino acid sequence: CASSLRGGWNTEAFF.

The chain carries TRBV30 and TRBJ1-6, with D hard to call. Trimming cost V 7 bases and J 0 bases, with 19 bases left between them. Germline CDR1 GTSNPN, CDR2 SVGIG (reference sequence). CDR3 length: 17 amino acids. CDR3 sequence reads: CASSDGYQSSYNSPLHF. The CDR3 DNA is TGTGCCTCCTCCGACGGTTACCAGAGCTCCTATAATTCACCCCTCCACTTT.

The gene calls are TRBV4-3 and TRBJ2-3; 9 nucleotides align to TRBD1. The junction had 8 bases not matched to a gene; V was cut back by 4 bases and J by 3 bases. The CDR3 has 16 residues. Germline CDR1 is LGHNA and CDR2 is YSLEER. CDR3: CASSLNRGQGTDTQYF. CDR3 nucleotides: TGCGCCAGCAGCCTCAACCGGGGACAGGGAACAGATACGCAGTATTTT.

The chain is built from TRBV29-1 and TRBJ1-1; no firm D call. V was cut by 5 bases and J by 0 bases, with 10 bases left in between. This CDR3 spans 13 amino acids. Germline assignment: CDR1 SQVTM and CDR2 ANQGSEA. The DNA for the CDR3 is TGCAGCGTTCGAAGGGCCCTGAACACTGAAGCTTTCTTT. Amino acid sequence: CSVRRALNTEAFF.

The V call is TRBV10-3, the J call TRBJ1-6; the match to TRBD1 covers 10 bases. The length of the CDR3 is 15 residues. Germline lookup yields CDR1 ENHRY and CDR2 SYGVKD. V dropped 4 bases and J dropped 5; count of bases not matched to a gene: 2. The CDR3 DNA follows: TGTGCCATCAGTGGGACAGGGGGTAATAATTCACCCCTCCACTTT. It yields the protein CAISGTGGNNSPLHF.

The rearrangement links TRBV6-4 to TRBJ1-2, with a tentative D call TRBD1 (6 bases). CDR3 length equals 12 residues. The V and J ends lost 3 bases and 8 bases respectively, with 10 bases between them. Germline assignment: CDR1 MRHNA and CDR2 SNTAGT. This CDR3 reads CASSERGRGYTF. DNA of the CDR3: TGTGCCAGCAGTGAACGGGGGCGCGGCTACACCTTC.

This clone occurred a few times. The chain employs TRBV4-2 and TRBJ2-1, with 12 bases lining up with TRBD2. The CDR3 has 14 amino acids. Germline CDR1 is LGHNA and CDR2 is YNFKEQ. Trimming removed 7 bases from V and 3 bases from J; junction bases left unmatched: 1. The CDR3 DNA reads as TGTGCCAGCACTAGCGGGGGGGACTACAATGAGCAGTTCTTC. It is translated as CASTSGGDYNEQFF.

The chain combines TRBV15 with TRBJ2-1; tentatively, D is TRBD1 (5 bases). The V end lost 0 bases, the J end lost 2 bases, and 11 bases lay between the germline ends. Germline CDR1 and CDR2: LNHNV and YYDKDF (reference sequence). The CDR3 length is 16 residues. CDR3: CATSRDKGYPYNEQFF. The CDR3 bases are TGTGCCACCAGCAGAGATAAGGGGTACCCCTACAATGAGCAGTTCTTC.

The CDR3 sequence: CASSYPGGRGQGGYTF. Written as DNA, the CDR3 is TGTGCCAGCAGTTACCCTGGGGGTAGGGGGCAGGGTGGCTACACCTTC. This rearrangement joins TRBV6-6 to TRBJ1-2; 7 nucleotides agree with TRBD1. Germline loops: CDR1 MNHNY, CDR2 SVGAGI (reference sequence). Trimming cost V 2 bases and J 7 bases; bases outside gene matches: 13. CDR3 length: 16 residues.